The next 28 T cell receptor beta chains were all read from a single sample in a study of cytomegalovirus exposure and HLA in healthy donors. This PCR relied on a set of 60 Vbeta primers and 13 Jbeta primers. Sequenced by immunoSEQ multiplex PCR; TCRdb stores in-frame clones only, minus some. The sample holds roughly 200,000 clones, just over 75% seen once. The material sequenced was PBMCs. The receptors derive from a man aged 25 to 40 in good health and CMV-seronegative.

V and J are TRBV7-9 and TRBJ2-7; maybe TRBD1 (5 bases). This CDR3 is built from 12 residues. Looked up from germline, CDR1 is SEHNR and CDR2 is FQNEAQ (reference sequence). Trimming shortened V by 5 bases and J by 3 bases, and 8 bases separated the two germline ends. CDR3 in amino acids: CASSITGYEQYF. Written as DNA, the CDR3 is TGTGCCAGCAGCATCACAGGCTACGAGCAGTACTTC.

CDR3 sequence: CASSPRLVSNEQFF. The DNA of the CDR3 is TGTGCCAGTAGTCCTCGACTAGTCTCCAATGAGCAGTTCTTC. The chain carries TRBV19 and TRBJ2-1; possibly TRBD2 for D (6 bases). CDR1 is LNHDA and CDR2 is SQIVND in the germline V gene (reference sequence). The CDR3 runs 14 residues. V lost 5 bases, J lost 6 bases, and 14 bases lay in between.

V is TRBV5-1 and J is TRBJ2-7; tentatively, D is TRBD1 (7 bases). V was pared by 3 bases and J by 4 bases, with 20 bases between. The germline CDR1 and CDR2 sequences are SGHRS and YFSETQ. This CDR3 spans 16 amino acids. The CDR3 loop is CASSWTAGTEPYEQYF. The CDR3, as DNA: TGCGCCAGCAGCTGGACGGCGGGGACAGAACCGTACGAGCAGTACTTC.

The rearrangement links TRBV6-6 to TRBJ1-4; 10 bases map to TRBD1. The ends lost 5 bases at V and 7 bases at J; junction bases unmatched: 7. Germline V gene lookup returns CDR1 MNHNY and CDR2 SVGAGI (reference sequence). This CDR3 region has 15 residues. Here the CDR3 reads CASSDAGTGVEKLFF. The CDR3 DNA sequence: TGTGCCAGCAGTGACGCCGGGACAGGGGTTGAAAAACTGTTTTTT.

Regarding this clone: Other DNA sequences within the sample encode an identical CDR3. The V and J genes are TRBV7-6 and TRBJ2-7, with D possibly matching TRBD2 (6 bases). Germline-derived CDR1 and CDR2 are SGHVS and FNYEAQ. With 3 bases removed from V and 0 bases from J, the gap between germline ends came to 9 bases. CDR3 length equals 14 residues. In nucleotides, the CDR3 is TGTGCCAGCAGCTTGGGCGGGAACTCCTACGAGCAGTACTTC. It yields the protein CASSLGGNSYEQYF.

The chain joins TRBV5-6 to TRBJ2-5, with D unclear. The DNA end lines up better with TRBJ2-7; the J call may be wrong. In germline, CDR1 is SGHDT, CDR2 YYEEEE. The CDR3 runs 12 residues. The CDR3 loop reads CASSVSSYEQYF. The CDR3 DNA reads TGTGCCAGCAGTGTGAGCTCCTACGAGCAGTACTTC.

J is TRBJ2-1 and V is TRBV7-9; D gene ambiguous. V dropped 2 bases and J dropped 0 bases, with 5 bases sitting between them. Germline V CDR1 and CDR2: SEHNR, FQNEAQ (reference sequence). This CDR3 has 14 residues. This CDR3 is CASSLSYSYNEQFF. The DNA for the CDR3 is TGTGCCAGCAGCTTATCCTACTCCTACAATGAGCAGTTCTTC.

The gene calls are TRBV7-9 and TRBJ2-7; D is possibly TRBD2 (5 bases). The CDR3 loop spans 16 amino acids. The germline CDR1 and CDR2 sequences are SEHNR and FQNEAQ (reference sequence). V lost 1 base to trimming and J lost 4 bases, with 17 bases between them. The CDR3, as DNA: TGTGCCAGCAGCTTAGGGCCCCCGGGTCGCGGGTACGAGCAGTACTTC. Encoded protein: CASSLGPPGRGYEQYF.

This clone has a handful of counts. The chain employs TRBV6-5 and TRBJ1-1; 9 nucleotides match TRBD1. The junction had 6 bases not matched to a gene; V was cut back by 7 bases and J by 3 bases. Germline loops: CDR1 MNHEY, CDR2 SVGAGI. The CDR3 contains 14 residues. CDR3: CASKDRGSYTEAFF. CDR3 sequence (DNA): TGTGCCAGCAAGGACAGGGGTTCCTACACTGAAGCTTTCTTT.

The CDR3 DNA reads as TGCGCCAGCAGCCAATTAGGGCTAGCGGGTGATCCCCTCTCCTACGAGCAGTACTTC. This gives the protein CASSQLGLAGDPLSYEQYF. This chain links TRBV4-1 with TRBJ2-7, with 8 bases lining up with TRBD2. The CDR3 is 19 residues long. The germline V gene encodes CDR1 MGHRA and CDR2 YSYEKL. The J segment lost 0 bases and the V segment lost 2 bases, leaving 15 bases of the junction unmatched.

This clone was counted a few times. J is TRBJ2-5 and V is TRBV5-5; 8 bases are a match to TRBD1. The CDR3 extends over 14 amino acids. In germline, CDR1 is SGHKS, CDR2 YYEKEE (reference sequence). The V gene end was trimmed by 1 base and the J gene end by 2 bases; junction bases not matched to a gene: 1. CDR3 loop: CASSLYRGQETQYF. DNA for the CDR3: TGTGCCAGCAGCTTGTACAGGGGGCAAGAGACCCAGTACTTC.

The V call is TRBV6-1, the J call TRBJ2-2; 10 bases agree with TRBD2. The junction had 8 bases not matched to a gene; V was cut back by 1 base and J by 6 bases. Germline V CDR1 and CDR2: MNHNS, SASEGT. The CDR3 has 17 residues. The CDR3 is CASSEGSGRAQSGELFF. The CDR3 DNA sequence: TGTGCCAGCAGTGAAGGGAGCGGGAGGGCTCAATCCGGGGAGCTGTTTTTT.

The table lists this clone with a count of one. This sequence joins TRBV5-1 and TRBJ1-1; TRBD1 matches at 10 bases. Germline-derived CDR1 and CDR2 are SGHRS and YFSETQ. The length of the CDR3 is 13 residues. J gave up 11 bases and V 0 bases, and 4 bases lay outside the gene matches. Here the CDR3 DNA reads TGCGCCAGCAGCTTGGGACAGGGGGCGATGGCTTTCTTT. Translated: CASSLGQGAMAFF.

The chain uses TRBV28 and TRBJ1-2; D perhaps matches TRBD1 (5 bases). CDR3 size: 14 residues. The germline CDR1 and CDR2 sequences are MDHEN and SYDVKM. Trimming stripped 5 bases from V and 8 bases from J, with 18 bases between. The CDR3 DNA reads TGTGCCAGCAGTCTCTTAGCAGGCCAGGGAGGCTACACCTTC. This sequence encodes CASSLLAGQGGYTF.

The chain is built from TRBV4-2 and TRBJ2-1; 14 nucleotides match TRBD2. Trimming cost V 1 base and J 8 bases; bases outside gene matches: 16. Germline loops: CDR1 LGHNA, CDR2 YNFKEQ. The CDR3 extends over 20 amino acids. The CDR3, as DNA: TGTGCCAGCAGCCAAGGAGTTATATTCGCGGGACTAGCGGGAGTCGATGAGCAGTTCTTC. Amino acid sequence: CASSQGVIFAGLAGVDEQFF.

The chain joins TRBV19 to TRBJ1-1, with 10 bases matching TRBD1. Germline trimming cut 9 bases from V and 1 base from J; bases unmatched to any gene: 5. Germline lookup yields CDR1 LNHDA and CDR2 SQIVND (reference sequence). The CDR3 covers 14 residues. In DNA form, the CDR3 reads TGTGCCAGCCCGGGACAGGGGACGAACACTGAAGCTTTCTTT. The encoded protein is CASPGQGTNTEAFF.

The chain joins TRBV6-5 to TRBJ1-3; D is possibly TRBD1 (6 bases). CDR1 and CDR2 from the germline V gene are MNHEY and SVGAGI. This CDR3 has 14 residues. The V and J ends lost 5 bases and 3 bases respectively, with 11 bases between them. This CDR3 is CASSRGKNGNTIYF. Written as DNA, the CDR3 is TGTGCCAGCAGTAGGGGGAAGAATGGAAACACCATATATTTT.

This clone showed up just a few times. The chain uses TRBV5-1 and TRBJ2-4; maybe TRBD2 (5 bases). Germline-derived CDR1 and CDR2 are SGHRS and YFSETQ. The CDR3 length is 16 residues. Deletions cut 0 bases from V and 3 bases from J, with 13 bases between. Here the CDR3 reads CASSLGADLDKNIQYF. In DNA, the CDR3 is TGCGCCAGCAGCTTGGGAGCGGACCTCGACAAAAACATTCAGTACTTC.

The table lists this clone with a count of one. The chain employs TRBV9 and TRBJ2-7, with D perhaps matching TRBD2 (6 bases). The germline V gene encodes CDR1 SGDLS and CDR2 YYNGEE. The V and J ends lost 1 base and 2 bases respectively, with 13 bases between them. This CDR3 region has 15 residues. DNA of the CDR3: TGTGCCAGCAGCGTAAAAGGGACTTCTGCCTACGAGCAGTACTTC. Amino acid sequence: CASSVKGTSAYEQYF.

The chain recombines TRBV28 with TRBJ1-1; perhaps TRBD1 as D (6 bases). V was clipped by 6 bases and J by 1 base, with 18 bases between them. The CDR3 loop spans 16 amino acids. Germline V CDR1 and CDR2: MDHEN, SYDVKM. The CDR3, as DNA: TGTGCCAGCAGGTCCACAGGGAGTAGATGGAACACTGAAGCTTTCTTT. Translated, it gives CASRSTGSRWNTEAFF.

The V call is TRBV7-9, the J call TRBJ2-1; 10 bases are a match to TRBD2. This CDR3 region has 14 residues. The germline V gene has CDR1 SEHNR and CDR2 FQNEAQ (reference sequence). The ends lost 0 bases at V and 7 bases at J; junction bases unmatched: 0. The CDR3 coding sequence is TGTGCCAGCAGCTTAGCGACTAGCGGGAATGAGCAGTTCTTC. Translated, it gives CASSLATSGNEQFF.

The count of this clone is one. V is TRBV10-1 and J is TRBJ2-7; D unresolved. The CDR3 totals 12 residues. With 2 bases removed from V and 3 bases from J, the gap between germline ends came to 5 bases. From germline, CDR1 is WNHNN and CDR2 SYGVQD (reference sequence). CDR3: CASSEADYEQYF. CDR3 bases: TGCGCCAGCAGTGAGGCAGACTACGAGCAGTACTTC.

V gene TRBV28 combines with J gene TRBJ1-1, with TRBD1 identical over 7 bases. Trimming cost V 5 bases and J 3 bases; bases outside gene matches: 6. Germline lookup yields CDR1 MDHEN and CDR2 SYDVKM. The CDR3 has 14 residues. In DNA, the CDR3 is TGTGCCAGCAGTCGGCTAGGGGGCTACACTGAAGCTTTCTTT. This codes for CASSRLGGYTEAFF.

This clone came up a few times. The chain is built from TRBV10-1 and TRBJ2-1, with TRBD2 identical over 9 bases. Unmatched junction bases numbered 21, after V lost 2 bases and J lost 10 bases. In germline, CDR1 is WNHNN, CDR2 SYGVQD (reference sequence). This CDR3 region has 19 residues. DNA of the CDR3: TGCGCCAGCAGTGAGAAAGTAAGAGCGGGAGGTCCTTGGCGGCCGGAGCAGTTCTTC. Translated, it gives CASSEKVRAGGPWRPEQFF.

This sequence joins TRBV7-9 and TRBJ2-5; 10 bases align to TRBD1. Germline-derived CDR1 and CDR2 are SEHNR and FQNEAQ (reference sequence). V lost 2 bases to trimming and J lost 4 bases; unmatched junction nucleotides: 4. The length of the CDR3 is 15 residues. This CDR3 reads CASSLSGDRGETQYF. CDR3 DNA: TGTGCCAGCAGCTTATCGGGGGACAGGGGAGAGACCCAGTACTTC.

The rearrangement uses TRBV29-1 and TRBJ1-1, with 7 bases matching TRBD1. Germline lookup yields CDR1 SQVTM and CDR2 ANQGSEA. The CDR3 is 13 amino acids. With V trimmed by 1 base and J by 7 bases, 6 bases remained unmatched. CDR3 residues: CSVEGQQGYEAFF. The CDR3 nucleotides are TGCAGCGTTGAAGGACAACAGGGGTATGAAGCTTTCTTT.

The chain links TRBV6-5 to TRBJ1-1; D might be TRBD1 (5 bases). The germline V and J ends were trimmed by 7 bases and 4 bases, with 16 bases remaining between them. The CDR3 is made up of 14 amino acids. Germline assignment: CDR1 MNHEY and CDR2 SVGAGI. CDR3 amino acids: CASTTGGRVTEAFF. In DNA, the CDR3 is TGTGCCAGCACCACGGGGGGGAGAGTCACTGAAGCTTTCTTT.

This rearrangement joins TRBV6-1 to TRBJ1-5; TRBD1 might be the D (5 bases). Germline V gives CDR1 MNHNS, CDR2 SASEGT. The V gene lost 5 bases and the J gene lost 7 bases, with 12 bases spanning the gap. The CDR3 has 13 residues. The CDR3 sequence: CASSSQVQQPQHF. CDR3 nucleotide sequence: TGTGCCAGCAGTTCACAGGTGCAACAGCCCCAGCATTTT.